The present TCR beta chain was sequenced within a study of ipilimumab plus nivolumab after autologous stem cell transplantation (dated by TCRdb to 2020 to 2023). Background on the whole study: The median number of doses received by trial patients was four to six for ipilimumab and 8 for nivolumab. Primary refractory and relapsed disease were included in the DLBCL cohort, with 18-month progression-free survival of approximately 86% and 30%, respectively. Patients undergoing autologous transplant for high-risk diffuse large B cell lymphoma, mature T cell lymphoma, or multiple myeloma were enrolled in the trial. Some 34 patients made up the trial's intent-to-treat population. Here is what the overall study found, with its caveats: Combined checkpoint inhibition appeared tolerable as post-transplant consolidation, according to the authors' conclusion. The authors stated that profiles of the T cell receptor repertoire, regulatory T cell phenotype and gut microbiota provided a biologic rationale for studying this approach further.

Its CDR3 holds 14 amino acids, cysteine through phenylalanine. Kept here is only the CDR3 DNA, which spans 42 bases and is read in frame from base 1. CDR1 and CDR2 (SGHRS, YFSETQ) derive from the germline V gene. Trimming costs V 7 bases and J 0 bases, and their ends lie 13 bases apart. Checkpoint therapy began 14 to 28 days after autologous transplant, with ipilimumab given at 1 mg/kg intravenously on day 1 of selected weeks. Nivolumab was administered at 3 mg/kg intravenously on day 1 of weeks 1, 4, 7, 10, and every two weeks through week 26. This Phase Ib clinical trial tested ipilimumab plus nivolumab, a combined checkpoint inhibition, as consolidation after autologous stem cell transplantation. To prepare the library, the immunoSEQ multiplex PCR assay was applied. Entries here come from immuneACCESS through TCRdb and include only in-frame sequences with V and J called. Some clones fail to appear in such tables; in the studies checked, an unresolved V gene covers under half of the shortfall, and the cause of the remainder is unknown. The sample records about 83,000 clones, 83% of which are singletons. Of the sample, roughly 2% is held by the ten largest clones.

This clone was observed a few times. It lacks a known antigen. Nothing much larger sits one base from this clone, and base qualities are not available. In this chain, TRBV5-1 is recombined with TRBJ1-1; TRBD1 is possibly the D segment (6 matching bases). The sample in question was PBMCs, obtained in a trial of ipilimumab plus nivolumab as post-transplant consolidation. The TCR sequence derives from a male donor with diffuse large B-cell lymphoma. The sequenced DNA: TGCGCCAGCTCCGAGACAGGATTGAACACTGAAGCTTTCTTT. It encodes CASSETGLNTEAFF.